This T cell receptor (beta chain) is from a study of identical twins. This clonotype was seen ten or more times. Each cDNA held unique molecular identifiers, and template switching gave it a universal primer site. MiXCR, applied by TCRdb to the 5' RACE reads, yields one record per CDR3 protein. The table has about 240,000 distinct CDR3 sequences, 7.5% seen once. The CDR3 runs to 13 residues. The V and J ends lost 7 bases and 4 bases, in that order; junction bases with no gene match: 5. Germline CDR1 SGDLS, CDR2 YYNGEE. These records were also assigned to another study, of yellow fever vaccine responses in identical twins.

The sample consisted of CD8+ T cells sorted from blood. V and J are TRBV9 and TRBJ2-3; 8 bases line up with TRBD2. The clonotype was recovered from a woman aged 18-29 years in good health. The CDR3 nucleotides are TGTGCCAGCGAGAGCGGGAGTTCAGATACGCAGTATTTT. Protein sequence: CASESGSSDTQYF. The variable domain in full, with the rest retrieved from reference TRBV9 and TRBJ2-3, is DSGVTQTPKHLITATGQRVTLRCSPRSGDLSVYWYQQSLDQGLQFLIQYYNGEERAKGNILERFSAQQFPDLHSELNLSSLELGDSALYFCASESGSSDTQYFGPGTRLTVL.